The rows below give T cell receptor beta chains drawn from one sample of a study of identifying expanded T cells in peripheral blood. Produced via immunoSEQ multiplex PCR; TCRdb's table is partial and in-frame only. The sample holds 95,000 to 100,000 clones, around 88% seen once. Sequencing input: blood. The receptors shown here come from a person aged 18 to 70 in good health. Each CDR3 is given with its conserved first and last residue. Fields, in order: CDR3 protein, CDR3 DNA, V gene, J gene, D gene, clone size. The D gene is left open where the match is weak. Size is omitted from some rows. Given values are once, few, many or a class for expanded clones.

cdr3_aa: CASSLRKDYGYTF
cdr3_nt: TGTGCCAGCAGCTTACGCAAGGACTATGGCTACACCTTC
v_call: TRBV7-6
j_call: TRBJ1-2
d_call: -
clone_size: -

cdr3_aa: CASKEGGRETQYF
cdr3_nt: TGTGCCAGCAAGGAGGGCGGGCGAGAGACCCAGTACTTC
v_call: TRBV7-2
j_call: TRBJ2-5
d_call: -
clone_size: -

cdr3_aa: CASSLMGLFTYEQYF
cdr3_nt: TGTGCCAGCAGCTTAATGGGGCTTTTCACCTACGAGCAGTACTTC
v_call: TRBV7-2
j_call: TRBJ2-7
d_call: -
clone_size: -

cdr3_aa: CASRGPSTDTQYF
cdr3_nt: TGCGCCAGCAGGGGGCCTAGCACAGATACGCAGTATTTT
v_call: TRBV10-2
j_call: TRBJ2-3
d_call: -
clone_size: few

cdr3_aa: CASSMPEQAVIGKLFF
cdr3_nt: TGTGCCAGTAGTATGCCAGAGCAGGCGGTAATCGGTAAACTGTTTTTT
v_call: TRBV19
j_call: TRBJ1-4
d_call: -
clone_size: -

cdr3_aa: CASSLVASTQETQYF
cdr3_nt: TGTGCCAGCAGCTTAGTGGCCAGTACCCAGGAGACCCAGTACTTC
v_call: TRBV7-7
j_call: TRBJ2-5
d_call: -
clone_size: -

cdr3_aa: CASSYSPGLWDTEAFF
cdr3_nt: TGTGCCAGCAGTTACTCGCCGGGGTTGTGGGACACTGAAGCTTTCTTT
v_call: TRBV6-6
j_call: TRBJ1-1
d_call: -
clone_size: once

cdr3_aa: CASSPPGGPQRRGTEAFF
cdr3_nt: TGCGCCAGCAGTCCCCCTGGAGGACCCCAGAGAAGGGGCACTGAAGCTTTCTTT
v_call: TRBV23-1
j_call: TRBJ1-1
d_call: -
clone_size: -

cdr3_aa: CASRTTGGYGYTF
cdr3_nt: TGTGCCAGCAGGACTACAGGGGGATATGGCTACACCTTC
v_call: TRBV6-8
j_call: TRBJ1-2
d_call: TRBD1
clone_size: -

cdr3_aa: CASSLQGGINQPQHF
cdr3_nt: TGCGCCAGCAGCTTACAGGGAGGCATCAATCAGCCCCAGCATTTT
v_call: TRBV5-1
j_call: TRBJ1-5
d_call: -
clone_size: -

cdr3_aa: CASRPGFNLWGTEAFF
cdr3_nt: TGTGCCAGCAGACCAGGGTTCAACCTCTGGGGCACTGAAGCTTTCTTT
v_call: TRBV7-2
j_call: TRBJ1-1
d_call: -
clone_size: -

cdr3_aa: CAISPTGQGLDEQYF
cdr3_nt: TGTGCCATCAGTCCTACGGGACAGGGTTTGGACGAGCAGTACTTC
v_call: TRBV10-3
j_call: TRBJ2-7
d_call: TRBD1
clone_size: -

cdr3_aa: CASTFWGGEDTQYF
cdr3_nt: TGTGCCAGCACCTTTTGGGGTGGCGAAGATACGCAGTATTTT
v_call: TRBV7-9
j_call: TRBJ2-3
d_call: -
clone_size: -

cdr3_aa: CASSADRGRHNEQFF
cdr3_nt: TGTGCCAGCAGCGCGGACAGGGGACGGCACAATGAGCAGTTCTTC
v_call: TRBV7-2
j_call: TRBJ2-1
d_call: TRBD1
clone_size: -

cdr3_aa: CASRGGGRTNSPLHF
cdr3_nt: TGTGCCAGCAGAGGAGGGGGACGGACAAATTCACCCCTCCACTTT
v_call: TRBV28
j_call: TRBJ1-6
d_call: -
clone_size: -

cdr3_aa: CSARGRAGAFF
cdr3_nt: TGCAGTGCTAGAGGTCGAGCGGGCGCTTTCTTT
v_call: TRBV20-1
j_call: TRBJ1-1
d_call: -
clone_size: -

cdr3_aa: CASSLGRSSNSPLHF
cdr3_nt: TGTGCCAGCAGCTTGGGCAGGTCGAGCAATTCACCCCTCCACTTT
v_call: TRBV5-4
j_call: TRBJ1-6
d_call: -
clone_size: -

cdr3_aa: CASSPFLAGGVYEQYF
cdr3_nt: TGTGCCAGCTCACCCTTTTTAGCCGGCGGGGTGTACGAGCAGTACTTC
v_call: TRBV18
j_call: TRBJ2-7
d_call: -
clone_size: -